This T cell receptor beta chain was captured in a study of response to subunit inactivated influenza vaccine. The study, taken as a whole, reports: It was suggested by the authors that few new T cells are recruited by each seasonal influenza vaccination.

Each CDR3 protein gets one entry after TCRdb re-called the RT-PCR reads with MiXCR. The top ten hold around 13% of the sample, which has 450,000 to 600,000 distinct CDR3 sequences, less than 7.5% seen once. The germline V gene has CDR1 MGHDK and CDR2 SYGVNS. V dropped 7 bases and J dropped 4 bases, with 10 bases sitting between them. CDR3 length: 12 amino acids. This clonotype was observed a few times. The antigen is unknown. The starting material was PBMCs from blood, obtained less than 25 months after vaccination. The TCR originated in a man aged 50-75 years who received an inactivated influenza vaccine. The chain couples TRBV25-1 to TRBJ1-1, with D hard to call. This CDR3 is CASKGGTTEAFF. CDR3 nucleotide sequence: TGTGCCAGCAAGGGAGGCACCACTGAAGCTTTCTTT.